The 32 T cell receptor beta chains below all came from one sample that was sequenced in a study of T cell responses to AZD1222 COVID-19 vaccine. Clones were read by immunoSEQ multiplex PCR, and TCRdb kept only the in-frame ones, dropping some. The sample yields about 120,000 clones, about 93% seen once. The material was peripheral blood, obtained 28 days after the second AZD1222 dose. All receptors come from an adult who received the AZD1222 COVID-19 vaccine.

The chain recombines TRBV15 with TRBJ1-1, with D possibly TRBD1 on 5 matching bases. This CDR3 is 14 amino acids long. Trimming shortened V by 1 base and J by 4 bases, and 10 bases separated the two germline ends. Germline V lookup: CDR1 LNHNV, CDR2 YYDKDF (reference sequence). The CDR3: CATSRGGEATEAFF. CDR3 nucleotides: TGTGCCACCAGCAGAGGGGGGGAAGCCACTGAAGCTTTCTTT.

This chain uses TRBV7-6 with TRBJ1-2; 8 bases are shared with TRBD1. Unmatched junction bases numbered 10, after V lost 5 bases and J lost 8 bases. Germline V gene lookup returns CDR1 SGHVS and CDR2 FNYEAQ. This CDR3 is 14 amino acids long. CDR3: CASSLIDRGGGYTF. The DNA for the CDR3 is TGTGCCAGCAGCCTCATCGACAGGGGTGGAGGCTACACCTTC.

The chain has TRBV6-6 and TRBJ1-3; D perhaps matches TRBD1 (6 bases). The V gene lost 4 bases and the J gene lost 8 bases, with 15 bases spanning the gap. The CDR3 consists of 14 residues. From germline, CDR1 is MNHNY and CDR2 SVGAGI (reference sequence). The CDR3 sequence: CASSSGHGMDTIYF. The CDR3 DNA is TGTGCCAGCAGTTCGGGACACGGGATGGACACCATATATTTT.

The chain has TRBV7-9 and TRBJ2-5; tentatively, D is TRBD1 or TRBD2 (5 bases each). The CDR3 sequence is 15 residues long. Germline values: CDR1 SEHNR, CDR2 FQNEAQ (reference sequence). V shed 6 bases and J shed 5 bases, with 19 bases lying between them. The CDR3 nucleotides are TGTGCCAGCAGGTCCTCCCGGGGCCGATTTGAGACCCAGTACTTC. Translated: CASRSSRGRFETQYF.

The chain combines TRBV5-6 with TRBJ1-1; D unclear. Germline-derived CDR1 and CDR2 are SGHDT and YYEEEE. This CDR3 has 13 residues. V dropped 0 bases and J dropped 1 base, with 4 bases sitting between them. CDR3 sequence (DNA): TGTGCCAGCAGCTTGGACCCGAACACTGAAGCTTTCTTT. Protein: CASSLDPNTEAFF.

The rearrangement joins TRBV11-2 to TRBJ2-1; the match to TRBD1 covers 8 bases. The ends lost 4 bases at V and 5 bases at J; junction bases unmatched: 7. Germline loops: CDR1 SGHAT, CDR2 FQNNGV. This CDR3 region has 15 residues. This chain's CDR3 is CASSSIQGVDNEQFF. The CDR3 DNA sequence: TGTGCCAGCAGCTCTATACAGGGGGTGGACAATGAGCAGTTCTTC.

The chain has TRBV7-9 and TRBJ2-5, with D perhaps matching TRBD1 (6 bases). Germline V gene sequence: CDR1 SEHNR, CDR2 FQNEAQ (reference sequence). The CDR3 loop spans 14 amino acids. Trimming pared 3 bases from V and 1 base from J, leaving 9 bases between. As DNA, the CDR3 is TGTGCCAGCAGCTTCGGGACACTCCAAGAGACCCAGTACTTC. Translation: CASSFGTLQETQYF.

The chain employs TRBV10-2 and TRBJ1-1; D remains ambiguous. Trimming stripped 2 bases from V and 0 bases from J, with 7 bases between. CDR1 is WSHSY, CDR2 SAAADI, per germline. CDR3 length: 14 amino acids. The CDR3: CASSETAMNTEAFF. CDR3 in DNA: TGCGCCAGCAGTGAGACAGCTATGAACACTGAAGCTTTCTTT.

This chain connects TRBV19 to TRBJ2-1; 10 bases fit TRBD2. The V gene end was trimmed by 1 base and the J gene end by 3 bases; junction bases not matched to a gene: 6. This CDR3 contains 17 residues. The V gene's germline CDR1 is LNHDA and CDR2 SQIVND (reference sequence). CDR3 sequence reads: CASSIGLLAGDYNEQFF. The CDR3 coding sequence is TGTGCCAGTAGTATAGGGCTGCTAGCGGGGGACTACAATGAGCAGTTCTTC. Using reference TRBV19 and TRBJ2-1 for the parts outside the CDR3, the full variable domain is DGGITQSPKYLFRKEGQNVTLSCEQNLNHDAMYWYRQDPGQGLRLIYYSQIVNDFQKGDIAEGYSVSREKKESFPLTVTSAQKNPTAFYLCASSIGLLAGDYNEQFFGPGTRLTVL.

This sequence joins TRBV6-6 and TRBJ2-1; tentatively, D is TRBD1 or TRBD2 (5 bases each). The CDR3 loop spans 13 amino acids. CDR1 is MNHNY, CDR2 SVGAGI, per germline (reference sequence). V was pared by 5 bases and J by 4 bases, with 9 bases between. The CDR3 loop is CASSHEGYNEQFF. CDR3 nucleotide sequence: TGTGCCAGCAGTCACGAGGGGTACAATGAGCAGTTCTTC.

V gene TRBV4-1 combines with J gene TRBJ1-2; no clear D. The CDR3 loop spans 19 amino acids. Germline CDR1 is MGHRA and CDR2 is YSYEKL. The V gene lost 1 base and the J gene lost 10 bases, with 31 bases spanning the gap. The DNA of the CDR3 is TGCGCCAGCAGCCAAGGTCCCGCCCATACACCTCGCCATTGGCCTGACTACACCTTC. As protein: CASSQGPAHTPRHWPDYTF.

The chain is built from TRBV2 and TRBJ2-1, with 8 bases lining up with TRBD2. Germline assignment: CDR1 SNHLY and CDR2 FYNNEI. Trimming removed 6 bases from V and 5 bases from J; junction bases left unmatched: 6. The CDR3 extends over 14 amino acids. In DNA form, the CDR3 reads TGTGCCAGCAGGTTAGCGGGGCCCCACAATGAGCAGTTCTTC. This sequence encodes CASRLAGPHNEQFF.

On this clone: Different DNA sequences within this sample yield the same CDR3. The chain recombines TRBV18 with TRBJ1-2; 7 bases fit TRBD1. The CDR3 covers 13 residues. The J segment lost 3 bases and the V segment lost 2 bases, leaving 0 bases of the junction unmatched. CDR1 is KGHSH, CDR2 LQKENI, per germline. The DNA for the CDR3 is TGTGCCAGCTCACCAGACAGGGACTATGGCTACACCTTC. Translating gives CASSPDRDYGYTF.

The chain joins TRBV2 to TRBJ2-4, with 13 positions matching TRBD2. J was trimmed by 6 bases and V by 7 bases; bases with no gene match: 6. Looked up from germline, CDR1 is SNHLY and CDR2 is FYNNEI. This CDR3 is built from 15 residues. In DNA, the CDR3 is TGTGCCAGCACTGGACTAGCGGGGGCGGGAAACATTCAGTACTTC. Protein sequence: CASTGLAGAGNIQYF.

The CDR3 DNA reads TGTGCCAGCAGCCCTCGGCCGGCCGGAGAAACAACCTACGAGCAGTACTTC. It codes for CASSPRPAGETTYEQYF. The chain joins TRBV11-2 to TRBJ2-7; D gene ambiguous. The CDR3 loop spans 17 amino acids. Germline V gene lookup returns CDR1 SGHAT and CDR2 FQNNGV. V was clipped by 5 bases and J by 2 bases, with 22 bases between them.

The chain employs TRBV7-9 and TRBJ2-7; 10 bases match TRBD1. Losses at the gene ends were 5 bases for V and 2 bases for J; bases not matched to a gene: 6. This CDR3 comprises 15 residues. Germline CDR1 SEHNR, CDR2 FQNEAQ (reference sequence). CDR3 sequence reads: CASSHFGTGAYEQYF. The CDR3 DNA reads as TGTGCCAGCAGCCACTTTGGGACAGGGGCCTACGAGCAGTACTTC. Filled out from reference TRBV7-9 and TRBJ2-7, the complete variable domain reads DTGVSQNPRHKITKRGQNVTFRCDPISEHNRLYWYRQTLGQGPEFLTYFQNEAQLEKSRLLSDRFSAERPKGSFSTLEIQRTEQGDSAMYLCASSHFGTGAYEQYFGPGTRLTVT.

V is TRBV7-2 and J is TRBJ2-5; TRBD2 is a possible D gene (5 bases). The V and J ends lost 2 bases and 0 bases respectively, with 13 bases between them. The V gene's germline CDR1 is SGHTA and CDR2 FQGNSA. This CDR3 spans 16 amino acids. CDR3 coding DNA: TGTGCCAGCAGCTTACATTCCAGCGGAAACCAAGAGACCCAGTACTTC. Its translation: CASSLHSSGNQETQYF.

This chain links TRBV29-1 with TRBJ2-3, with 15 positions matching TRBD2. V gave up 3 bases and J gave up 2 bases; unmatched junction bases: 3. Per the germline V gene, CDR1 is SQVTM and CDR2 is ANQGSEA. The CDR3 consists of 16 residues. CDR3 sequence (DNA): TGCAGCGTTGAGGGACTAGCGGGGGGCACCACAGATACGCAGTATTTT. Translating gives CSVEGLAGGTTDTQYF.

The chain joins TRBV6-2 or TRBV6-3 to TRBJ1-4; D not certain. Trimming left V 4 bases short and J 7 bases short, with 10 bases between. This CDR3 is built from 13 residues. Germline CDR1 is MNHEY and CDR2 is SVGEGT. Here the CDR3 DNA reads TGTGCCAGCAGTTTAGTCGAATCTGAAAAACTGTTTTTT. Translating gives CASSLVESEKLFF.

The rearrangement joins TRBV28 to TRBJ1-1; 9 bases match TRBD1. Trimming cost V 4 bases and J 10 bases; bases outside gene matches: 7. Germline assignment: CDR1 MDHEN and CDR2 SYDVKM. The CDR3 has 13 amino acids. The CDR3 sequence is CASSSQGARVAFF. CDR3 nucleotides: TGTGCCAGCAGTTCACAGGGGGCGCGGGTAGCTTTCTTT. The full variable domain, rest sourced from reference TRBV28 and TRBJ1-1, is DVKVTQSSRYLVKRTGEKVFLECVQDMDHENMFWYRQDPGLGLRLIYFSYDVKMKEKGDIPEGYSVSREKKERFSLILESASTNQTSMYLCASSSQGARVAFFGQGTRLTVV.

The V gene is TRBV6-6, the J gene TRBJ1-6, with D possibly matching TRBD1 (5 bases). Germline assignment: CDR1 MNHNY and CDR2 SVGAGI (reference sequence). The CDR3 sequence is 14 residues long. The V end was cut by 5 bases, the J end by 9 bases, with 14 bases between. The CDR3 region is CASSTTTVVSPLHF. The CDR3 DNA sequence: TGTGCCAGCAGTACTACGACAGTCGTTTCACCCCTCCACTTT.

V is TRBV18 and J is TRBJ2-3; 13 bases are shared with TRBD2. J gave up 8 bases and V 1 base, and 6 bases lay outside the gene matches. The CDR3 contains 16 residues. Germline CDR1 is KGHSH and CDR2 is LQKENI. CDR3 residues: CASSPQGLAGQATQYF. For the CDR3, the DNA is TGTGCCAGCTCACCACAGGGACTAGCGGGACAGGCTACGCAGTATTTT.

The chain couples TRBV2 to TRBJ2-1; D possibly corresponds to TRBD1 (6 bases). Germline CDR1 and CDR2: SNHLY and FYNNEI. Trimming left V 8 bases short and J 4 bases short, with 12 bases between. The CDR3 has 13 amino acids. CDR3 sequence (DNA): TGTGCCAGCCCCCCGGGACAATACAATGAGCAGTTCTTC. It specifies CASPPGQYNEQFF.

The chain uses TRBV27 and TRBJ1-5, with a tentative D call TRBD1 (5 bases). From germline, CDR1 is MNHEY and CDR2 SMNVEV (reference sequence). This CDR3 has 14 amino acids. The V end lost 2 bases, the J end lost 7 bases, and 12 bases lay between the germline ends. As DNA, the CDR3 is TGTGCCAGCAGTTTACTAGGGGCGGGGCAGCCCCAGCATTTT. It translates to CASSLLGAGQPQHF.

This rearrangement joins TRBV7-2 to TRBJ1-2; the match to TRBD1 covers 8 bases. J gave up 2 bases and V 5 bases, and 10 bases lay outside the gene matches. Per germline, CDR1 SGHTA and CDR2 FQGNSA. The CDR3 has 16 amino acids. The CDR3 coding sequence is TGTGCCAGCAGCCCGCAAGGGGGACAGGTGAACTATGGCTACACCTTC. Amino acids: CASSPQGGQVNYGYTF.

The chain links TRBV10-3 to TRBJ2-1; tentative D call: TRBD2 (6 bases). From germline, CDR1 is ENHRY and CDR2 SYGVKD. V lost 7 bases, J lost 3 bases, and 19 bases lay in between. This CDR3 has 16 residues. The CDR3 nucleotides are TGTGCCATCAAAGGGGCGACGGGGGTCATCTACAATGAGCAGTTCTTC. It is translated as CAIKGATGVIYNEQFF.

The genes are TRBV7-2 and TRBJ1-5, with TRBD1 matching over 10 bases. The length of the CDR3 is 15 residues. Germline V lookup: CDR1 SGHTA, CDR2 FQGNSA. V lost 5 bases, J lost 4 bases, and 5 bases stayed unmatched. CDR3 in DNA: TGTGCCAGCAGCCCAAGGACAGGGGGAAATCAGCCCCAGCATTTT. It translates to CASSPRTGGNQPQHF.

The gene calls are TRBV4-2 and TRBJ2-7, with 7 bases aligning to TRBD2. CDR1 is LGHNA and CDR2 is YNFKEQ in the germline V gene. Trimming took 4 bases from V and 4 from J; bases not matched to a gene: 10. The CDR3 contains 15 residues. Written as DNA, the CDR3 is TGTGCCAGCAGCCCCGTAAGCGGGATCCAATACGAGCAGTACTTC. Residues: CASSPVSGIQYEQYF.

The gene calls are TRBV30 and TRBJ1-4, with D unclear. The CDR3 has 14 amino acids. Germline V gene lookup returns CDR1 GTSNPN and CDR2 SVGIG (reference sequence). V lost 2 bases to trimming and J lost 3 bases, with 10 bases between them. Written as DNA, the CDR3 is TGTGCCTGGAGTTATTCGGGAGCTAATGAAAAACTGTTTTTT. Its protein product is CAWSYSGANEKLFF.

The chain uses TRBV10-2 and TRBJ2-7; TRBD1 is a possible D gene (5 bases). V was clipped by 4 bases and J by 0 bases, with 10 bases between them. The CDR3 spans 14 residues. CDR1 is WSHSY, CDR2 SAAADI, per germline. CDR3 residues: CASSGGISSYEQYF. In DNA form, the CDR3 reads TGCGCCAGCAGTGGGGGCATAAGCTCCTACGAGCAGTACTTC.

The J gene is TRBJ1-4, the V gene TRBV3-1 (or the pseudogene TRBV3-2); 9 nucleotides line up with TRBD1. Per germline, CDR1 LGHDT and CDR2 YNNKEL (reference sequence). V shed 1 base and J 6 bases; nucleotides not matched to a gene: 6. The CDR3 loop spans 16 amino acids. The CDR3 loop is CASSQGRQGGDEKLFF. The CDR3 DNA follows: TGTGCCAGCAGCCAAGGCCGACAGGGGGGTGATGAAAAACTGTTTTTT.

The V call is TRBV3-1 (or the pseudogene TRBV3-2), the J call TRBJ2-5, with D perhaps TRBD1 (6 bases). CDR3 length: 16 amino acids. Looked up from germline, CDR1 is LGHDT and CDR2 is YNNKEL (reference sequence). The V end lost 2 bases, the J end lost 5 bases, and 18 bases lay between the germline ends. The CDR3 nucleotides are TGTGCCAGCAGCCAACCCGGCGGTGGGGGCCGGGAGACCCAGTACTTC. It is translated as CASSQPGGGGRETQYF.